This TCR beta chain was sequenced during a study of T cell responses to AZD1222 COVID-19 vaccine. Findings and caveats of the study: Repertoires were collected only later (after the peak T cell response had occurred). With two AZD1222 doses given, Spike-specific TCR breadth and depth both rose. Baseline antibody screening turned up just a handful of seropositive AZD1222 recipients. Mostly white British, mostly female donors; authors suggested clonal diversity may be underestimated.

The CDR3 covers 14 residues. Trimming cost V 0 bases and J 5 bases, with 8 bases left between them. Germline loops: CDR1 MNHEY, CDR2 SVGAGI. Only in-frame clones appear in the TCRdb table, and some are missing; sequencing was by immunoSEQ multiplex PCR. The table has 70,000 to 85,000 clones, about nine tenths seen once; the top ten hold roughly 2.7%. For this clone: Its specificity is not known.

This sample comprised peripheral blood, obtained on day 0 of AZD1222 vaccination. The clonotype comes from an adult in good health. The rearrangement links TRBV6-5 to TRBJ1-5, with no clear D. For the CDR3, the DNA is TGTGCCAGCAGTTACTCCTCTCGCGATCAGCCCCAGCATTTT. It translates to CASSYSSRDQPQHF.